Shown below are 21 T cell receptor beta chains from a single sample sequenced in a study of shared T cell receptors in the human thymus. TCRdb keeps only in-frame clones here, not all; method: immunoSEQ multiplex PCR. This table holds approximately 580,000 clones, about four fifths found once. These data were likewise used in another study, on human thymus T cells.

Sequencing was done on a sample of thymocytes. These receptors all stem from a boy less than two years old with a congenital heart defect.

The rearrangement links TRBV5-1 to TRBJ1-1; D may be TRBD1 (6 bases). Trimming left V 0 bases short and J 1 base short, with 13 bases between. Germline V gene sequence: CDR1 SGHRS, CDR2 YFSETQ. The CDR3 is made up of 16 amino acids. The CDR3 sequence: CASSLGPGQQNTEAFF. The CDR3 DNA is TGCGCCAGCAGCTTGGGGCCGGGACAACAGAACACTGAAGCTTTCTTT.

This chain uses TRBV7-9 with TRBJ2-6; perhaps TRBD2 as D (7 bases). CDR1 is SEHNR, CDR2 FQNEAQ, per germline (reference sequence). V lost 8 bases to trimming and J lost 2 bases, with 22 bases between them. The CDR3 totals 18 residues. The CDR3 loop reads CASRINTGGEAGANVLTF. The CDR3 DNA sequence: TGTGCCAGCCGAATTAACACGGGGGGCGAGGCTGGGGCCAACGTCCTGACTTTC.

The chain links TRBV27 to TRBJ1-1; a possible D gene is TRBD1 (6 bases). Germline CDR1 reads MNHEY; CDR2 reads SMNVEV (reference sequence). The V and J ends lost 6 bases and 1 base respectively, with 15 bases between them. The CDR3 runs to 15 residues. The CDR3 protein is CASRITGHKNTEAFF. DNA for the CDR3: TGTGCCAGCAGAATTACGGGACACAAGAACACTGAAGCTTTCTTT.

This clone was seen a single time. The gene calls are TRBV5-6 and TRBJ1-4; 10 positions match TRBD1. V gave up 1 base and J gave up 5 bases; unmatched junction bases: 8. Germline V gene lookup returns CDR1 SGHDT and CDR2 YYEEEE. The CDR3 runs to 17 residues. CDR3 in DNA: TGTGCCAGCAGCTTGTTCAGGGGGGACAGGGGAAATGAAAAACTGTTTTTT. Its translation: CASSLFRGDRGNEKLFF.

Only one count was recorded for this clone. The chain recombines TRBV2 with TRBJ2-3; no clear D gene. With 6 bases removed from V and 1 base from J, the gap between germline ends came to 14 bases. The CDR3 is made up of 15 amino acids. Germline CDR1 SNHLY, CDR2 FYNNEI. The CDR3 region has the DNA TGTGCCAGCAGCGGTTCCCGGGTCGGCACAGATACGCAGTATTTT. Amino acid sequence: CASSGSRVGTDTQYF.

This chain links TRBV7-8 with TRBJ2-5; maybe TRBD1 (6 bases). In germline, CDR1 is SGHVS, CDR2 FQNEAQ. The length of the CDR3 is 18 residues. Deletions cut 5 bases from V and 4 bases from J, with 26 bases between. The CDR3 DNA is TGTGCCAGCAGCCACCAAGGCTACAGGGTGGAAGCCTCAGAGACCCAGTACTTC. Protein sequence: CASSHQGYRVEASETQYF. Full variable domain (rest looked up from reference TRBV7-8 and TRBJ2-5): GAGVSQSPRYKVAKRGQDVALRCDPISGHVSLFWYQQALGQGPEFLTYFQNEAQLDKSGLPSDRFFAERPEGSVSTLKIQRTQQEDSAVYLCASSHQGYRVEASETQYFGPGTRLLVL.

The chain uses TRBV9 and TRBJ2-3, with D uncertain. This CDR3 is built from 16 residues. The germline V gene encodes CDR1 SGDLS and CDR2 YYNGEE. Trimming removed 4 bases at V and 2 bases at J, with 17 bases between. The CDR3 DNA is TGTGCCAGCAGCCACTCGCCGGCCGCGGCCACAGATACGCAGTATTTT. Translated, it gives CASSHSPAAATDTQYF.

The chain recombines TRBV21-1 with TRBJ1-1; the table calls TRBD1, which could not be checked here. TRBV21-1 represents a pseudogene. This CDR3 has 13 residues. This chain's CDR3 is CASSKARGTEAFF. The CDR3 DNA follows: TGTGCCAGCAGCAAAGCAAGGGGCACTGAAGCTTTCTTT.

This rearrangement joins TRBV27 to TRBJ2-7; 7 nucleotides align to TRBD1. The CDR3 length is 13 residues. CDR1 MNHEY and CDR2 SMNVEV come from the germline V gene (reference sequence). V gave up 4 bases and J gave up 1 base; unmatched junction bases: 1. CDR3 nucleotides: TGTGCCAGCAGTTCGGACAGGTCCTACGAGCAGTACTTC. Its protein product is CASSSDRSYEQYF.

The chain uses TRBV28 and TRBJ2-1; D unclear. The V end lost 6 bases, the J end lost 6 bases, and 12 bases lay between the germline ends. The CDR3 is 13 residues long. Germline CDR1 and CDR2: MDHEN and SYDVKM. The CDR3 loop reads CASSFPPSNEQFF. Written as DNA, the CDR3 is TGTGCCAGCAGCTTCCCCCCGAGCAATGAGCAGTTCTTC.

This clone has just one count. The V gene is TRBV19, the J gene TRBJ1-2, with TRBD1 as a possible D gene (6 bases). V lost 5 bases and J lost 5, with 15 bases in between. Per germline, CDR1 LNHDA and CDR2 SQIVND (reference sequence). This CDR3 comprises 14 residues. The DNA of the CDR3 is TGTGCCAGTAGTCTAAGGGACAACCCATATGGCTACACCTTC. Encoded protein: CASSLRDNPYGYTF.

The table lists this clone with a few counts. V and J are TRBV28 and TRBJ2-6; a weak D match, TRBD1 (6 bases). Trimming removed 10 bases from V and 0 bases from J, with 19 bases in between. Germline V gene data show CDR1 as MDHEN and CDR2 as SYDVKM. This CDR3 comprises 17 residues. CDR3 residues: CATKTGGFLSGANVLTF. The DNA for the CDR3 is TGTGCCACCAAGACAGGAGGTTTCCTCTCTGGGGCCAACGTCCTGACTTTC.

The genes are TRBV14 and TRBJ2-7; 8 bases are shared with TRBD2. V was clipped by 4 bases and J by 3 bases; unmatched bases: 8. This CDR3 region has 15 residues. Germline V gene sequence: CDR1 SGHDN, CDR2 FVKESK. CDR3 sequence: CASSPPGAGDYEQYF. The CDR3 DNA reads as TGTGCCAGCAGCCCGCCGGGAGCGGGGGACTACGAGCAGTACTTC.

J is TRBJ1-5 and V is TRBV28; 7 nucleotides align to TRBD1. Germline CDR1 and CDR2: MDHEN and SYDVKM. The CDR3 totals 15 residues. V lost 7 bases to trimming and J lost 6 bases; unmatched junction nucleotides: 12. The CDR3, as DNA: TGTGCCAGCACCAAACCTAACAGGGGCCGTCAGCCCCAGCATTTT. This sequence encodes CASTKPNRGRQPQHF.

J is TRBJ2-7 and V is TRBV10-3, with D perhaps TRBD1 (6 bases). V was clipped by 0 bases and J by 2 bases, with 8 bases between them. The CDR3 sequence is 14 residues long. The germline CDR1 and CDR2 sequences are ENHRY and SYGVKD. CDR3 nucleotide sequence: TGTGCCATCAGTGAGTCAGAGGGGGCCTACGAGCAGTACTTC. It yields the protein CAISESEGAYEQYF.

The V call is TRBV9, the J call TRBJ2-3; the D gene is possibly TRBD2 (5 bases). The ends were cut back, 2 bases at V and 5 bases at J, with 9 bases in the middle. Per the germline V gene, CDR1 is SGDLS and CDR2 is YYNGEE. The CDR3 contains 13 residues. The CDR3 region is CASSVIGGDTQYF. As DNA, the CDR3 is TGTGCCAGCAGCGTCATCGGAGGAGATACGCAGTATTTT.

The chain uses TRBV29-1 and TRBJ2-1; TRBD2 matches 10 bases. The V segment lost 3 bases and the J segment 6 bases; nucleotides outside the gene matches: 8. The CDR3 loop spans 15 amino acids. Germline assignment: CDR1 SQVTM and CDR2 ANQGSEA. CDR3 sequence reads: CSVDTLAGDCNEQFF. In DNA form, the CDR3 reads TGCAGCGTTGATACTCTAGCGGGAGACTGCAATGAGCAGTTCTTC.

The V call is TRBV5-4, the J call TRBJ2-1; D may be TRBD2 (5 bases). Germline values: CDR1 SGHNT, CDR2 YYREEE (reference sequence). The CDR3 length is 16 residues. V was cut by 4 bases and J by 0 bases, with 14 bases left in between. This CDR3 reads CASSPERISSYNEQFF. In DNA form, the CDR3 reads TGTGCCAGCAGCCCCGAGCGGATTAGCTCCTACAATGAGCAGTTCTTC.

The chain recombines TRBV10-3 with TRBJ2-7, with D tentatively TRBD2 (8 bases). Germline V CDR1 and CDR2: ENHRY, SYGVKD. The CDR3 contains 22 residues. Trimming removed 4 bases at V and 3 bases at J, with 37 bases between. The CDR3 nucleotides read TGTGCCATCAGTGGCTCCGGGGACAGACCCCTCCCGGACTTAGCGGGGAACTACGAGCAGTACTTC. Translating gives CAISGSGDRPLPDLAGNYEQYF.

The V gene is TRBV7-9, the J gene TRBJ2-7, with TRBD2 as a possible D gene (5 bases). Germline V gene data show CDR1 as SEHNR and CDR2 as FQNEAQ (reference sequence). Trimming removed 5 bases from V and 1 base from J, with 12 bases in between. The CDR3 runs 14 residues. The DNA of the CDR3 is TGTGCCAGCAGCCCGCTGGGCGGGTCCTACGAGCAGTACTTC. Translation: CASSPLGGSYEQYF.

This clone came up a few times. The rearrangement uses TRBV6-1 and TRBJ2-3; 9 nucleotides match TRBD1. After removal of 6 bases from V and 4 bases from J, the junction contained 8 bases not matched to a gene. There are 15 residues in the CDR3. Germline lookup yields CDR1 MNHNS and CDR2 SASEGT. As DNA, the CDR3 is TGTGCCAGCAGAAATTCCGGGACAGGGTCAGATACGCAGTATTTT. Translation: CASRNSGTGSDTQYF.